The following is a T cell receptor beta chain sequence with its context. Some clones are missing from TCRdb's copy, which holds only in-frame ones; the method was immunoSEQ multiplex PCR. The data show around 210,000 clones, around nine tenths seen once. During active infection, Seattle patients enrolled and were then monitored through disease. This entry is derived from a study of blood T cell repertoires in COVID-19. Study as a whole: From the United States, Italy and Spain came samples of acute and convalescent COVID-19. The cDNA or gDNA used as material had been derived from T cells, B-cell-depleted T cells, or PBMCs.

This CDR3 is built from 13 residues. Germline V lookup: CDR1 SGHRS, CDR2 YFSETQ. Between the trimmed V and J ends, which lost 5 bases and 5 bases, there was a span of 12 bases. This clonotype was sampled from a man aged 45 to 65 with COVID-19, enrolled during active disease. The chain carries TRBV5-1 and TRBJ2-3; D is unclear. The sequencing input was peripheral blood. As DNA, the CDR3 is TGCGCCAGCAGAACCATTCCGGGAGATACGCAGTATTTT. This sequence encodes CASRTIPGDTQYF.